This paragraph covers one T cell receptor beta chain sequence. V was clipped by 1 base and J by 12 bases; unmatched bases: 12. The CDR3 covers 15 residues. The germline V gene encodes CDR1 SGHAT and CDR2 FQNNGV. This sample was included in a study of blood T cell repertoires in COVID-19. Study-wide context: Italy, Spain and the United States were the sources of the convalescent and acute COVID-19 samples. The analysed material was cDNA or gDNA that came from T cells, B-cell-depleted T cells, or PBMCs.

Original data processing: Cell counts per sample came from amplifying reference gene primers. The assay was immunoSEQ multiplex PCR, and TCRdb's table has in-frame clones only and misses some. V and J calls and clone size are copied from that table; D and trimming were computed from the DNA. The data show about 85,000 clones, 85% to 90% seen once. The sequence was collected from a woman older than 75 with acute or convalescent COVID-19. V gene TRBV11-2 combines with J gene TRBJ2-5; 9 bases align to TRBD2. The source material was peripheral blood. The CDR3 spells CASSLGGTSSLAEYF. The CDR3 nucleotides read TGTGCCAGCAGCTTAGGGGGGACTAGCTCCTTAGCTGAGTACTTC.